This TCR beta chain originates from a study of blood T cell repertoires in COVID-19. Study as a whole: There were acute and convalescent COVID-19 samples, and they came from the United States, Italy and Spain. Sources were T cells, B-cell-depleted T cells, or PBMCs; the material itself was cDNA or gDNA.

Authors' processing steps: Amplifying reference gene primers gave estimates of nucleated cell counts. Data came from immunoSEQ multiplex PCR; TCRdb stores just in-frame clones and leaves some out. The DNA was the basis for D and trimming; V, J and clone size are from that table. The table records some 280,000 clones, roughly nine tenths of them present only once. In the case of this clone: The sample carries other DNA sequences with the same CDR3.

The CDR3 contains 16 residues. The junction had 1 base not matched to a gene; V was cut back by 0 bases and J by 3 bases. CDR1 SGHRS and CDR2 YFSETQ come from the germline V gene. The sequenced sample was peripheral blood. The clonotype comes from a woman aged 40 to 49 who had recovered from COVID-19. The V call is TRBV5-1, the J call TRBJ2-3; 13 nucleotides agree with TRBD2. The CDR3 nucleotides read TGCGCCAGCAGCTTGGGGACTAGCGGGAGTACAGATACGCAGTATTTT. This translates into CASSLGTSGSTDTQYF.